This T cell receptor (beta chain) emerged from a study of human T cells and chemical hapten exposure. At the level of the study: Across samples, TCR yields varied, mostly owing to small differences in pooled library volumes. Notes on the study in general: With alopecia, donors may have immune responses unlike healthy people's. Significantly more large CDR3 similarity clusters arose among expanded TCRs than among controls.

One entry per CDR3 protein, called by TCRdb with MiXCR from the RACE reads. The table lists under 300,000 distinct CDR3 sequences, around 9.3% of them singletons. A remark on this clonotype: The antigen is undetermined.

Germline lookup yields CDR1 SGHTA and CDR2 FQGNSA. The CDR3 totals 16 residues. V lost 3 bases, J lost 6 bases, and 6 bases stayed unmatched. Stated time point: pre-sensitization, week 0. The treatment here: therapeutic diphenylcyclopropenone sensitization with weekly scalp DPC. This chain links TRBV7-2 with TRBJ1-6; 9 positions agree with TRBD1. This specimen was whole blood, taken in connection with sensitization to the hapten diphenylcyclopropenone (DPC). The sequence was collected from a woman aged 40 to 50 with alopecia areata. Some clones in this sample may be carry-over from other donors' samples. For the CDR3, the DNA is TGTGCCAGCAGCTTCCTTCCGGGACAGGGTAATTCACCCCTCCACTTT. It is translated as CASSFLPGQGNSPLHF. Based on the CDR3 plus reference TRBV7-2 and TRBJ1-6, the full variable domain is GAGVSQSPSNKVTEKGKDVELRCDPISGHTALYWYRQSLGQGLEFLIYFQGNSAPDKSGLPSDRFSAERTGGSVSTLTIQRTQQEDSAVYLCASSFLPGQGNSPLHFGNGTRLTVT.